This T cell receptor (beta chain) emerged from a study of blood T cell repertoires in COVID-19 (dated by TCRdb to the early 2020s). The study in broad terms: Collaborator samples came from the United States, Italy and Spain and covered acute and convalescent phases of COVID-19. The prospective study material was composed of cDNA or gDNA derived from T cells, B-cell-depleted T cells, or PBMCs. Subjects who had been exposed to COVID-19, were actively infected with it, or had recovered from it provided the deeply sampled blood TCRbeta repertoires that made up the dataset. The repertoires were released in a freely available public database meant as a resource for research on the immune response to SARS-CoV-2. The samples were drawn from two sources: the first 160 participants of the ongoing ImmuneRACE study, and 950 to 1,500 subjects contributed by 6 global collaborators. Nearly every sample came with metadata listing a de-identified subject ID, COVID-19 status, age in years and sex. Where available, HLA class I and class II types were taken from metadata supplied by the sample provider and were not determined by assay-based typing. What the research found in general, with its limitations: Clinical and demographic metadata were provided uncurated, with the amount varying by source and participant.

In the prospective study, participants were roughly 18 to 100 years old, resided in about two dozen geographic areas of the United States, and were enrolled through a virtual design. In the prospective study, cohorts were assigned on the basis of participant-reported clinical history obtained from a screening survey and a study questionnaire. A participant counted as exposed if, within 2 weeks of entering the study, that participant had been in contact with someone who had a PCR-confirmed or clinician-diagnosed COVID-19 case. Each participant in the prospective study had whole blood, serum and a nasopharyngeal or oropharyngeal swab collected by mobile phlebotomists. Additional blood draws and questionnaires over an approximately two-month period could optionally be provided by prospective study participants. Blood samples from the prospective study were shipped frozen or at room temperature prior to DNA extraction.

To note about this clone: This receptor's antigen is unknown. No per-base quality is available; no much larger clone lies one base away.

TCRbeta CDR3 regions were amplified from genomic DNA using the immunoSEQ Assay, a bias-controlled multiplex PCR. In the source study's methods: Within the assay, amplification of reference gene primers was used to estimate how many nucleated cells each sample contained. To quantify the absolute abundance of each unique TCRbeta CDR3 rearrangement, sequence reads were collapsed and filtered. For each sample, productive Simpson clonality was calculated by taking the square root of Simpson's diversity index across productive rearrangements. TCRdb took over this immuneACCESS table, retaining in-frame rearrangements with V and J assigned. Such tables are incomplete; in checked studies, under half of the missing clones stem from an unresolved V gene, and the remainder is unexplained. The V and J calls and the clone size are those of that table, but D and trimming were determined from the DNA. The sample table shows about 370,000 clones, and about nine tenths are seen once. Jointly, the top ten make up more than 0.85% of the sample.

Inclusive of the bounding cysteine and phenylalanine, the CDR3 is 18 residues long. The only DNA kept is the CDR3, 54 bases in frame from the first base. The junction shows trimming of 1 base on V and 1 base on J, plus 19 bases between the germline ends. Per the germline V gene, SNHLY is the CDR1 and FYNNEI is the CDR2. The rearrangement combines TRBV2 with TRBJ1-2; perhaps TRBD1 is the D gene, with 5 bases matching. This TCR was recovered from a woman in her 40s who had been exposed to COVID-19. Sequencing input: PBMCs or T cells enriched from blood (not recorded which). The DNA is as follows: TGTGCCAGCAGTGAAGTGAGTGCCAGGGTGCTCTTTAACTATGGCTACACCTTC. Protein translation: CASSEVSARVLFNYGYTF.